This T cell receptor (beta chain) was recorded in a study of ipilimumab plus nivolumab after autologous stem cell transplantation. Patients got ipilimumab 1 mg/kg beginning 14 to 28 days post-transplant. Through week 26, nivolumab 3 mg/kg IV was given weeks 1, 4, 7, 10, then biweekly. General study points: Authors suggest TCR repertoire, Treg phenotype and gut microbiota support further study.

Some clones are missing from TCRdb's copy, which holds only in-frame ones; the method was immunoSEQ multiplex PCR. The sample records roughly 16,000 clones, about 86% being singletons. With respect to this clone: Its antigen is unidentified.

The CDR3 contains 13 residues. From germline, CDR1 is SGHVS and CDR2 FQNEAQ. V was clipped by 3 bases and J by 7 bases, with 12 bases between them. This clonotype was sampled from a male donor with diffuse large B-cell lymphoma. Sequenced material: PBMCs, taken in a trial of ipilimumab plus nivolumab as post-transplant consolidation. The V and J genes are TRBV7-8 and TRBJ2-5; D unresolved. CDR3 loop: CASSFRPRGTQYF. CDR3 DNA sequence: TGTGCCAGCAGCTTCCGTCCCCGTGGGACCCAGTACTTC.